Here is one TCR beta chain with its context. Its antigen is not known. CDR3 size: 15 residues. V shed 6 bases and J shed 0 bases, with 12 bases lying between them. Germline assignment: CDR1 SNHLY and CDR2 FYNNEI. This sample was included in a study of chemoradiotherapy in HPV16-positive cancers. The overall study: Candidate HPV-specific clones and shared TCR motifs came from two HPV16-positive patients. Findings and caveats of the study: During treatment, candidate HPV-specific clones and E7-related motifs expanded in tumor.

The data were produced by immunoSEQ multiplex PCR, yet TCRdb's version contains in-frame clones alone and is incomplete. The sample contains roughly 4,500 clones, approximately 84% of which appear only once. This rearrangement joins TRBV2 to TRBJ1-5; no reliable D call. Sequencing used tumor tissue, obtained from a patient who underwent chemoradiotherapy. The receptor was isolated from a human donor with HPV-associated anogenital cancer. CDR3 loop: CASRTDGRSNQPQHF. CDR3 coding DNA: TGTGCCAGCAGGACGGACGGTCGTAGCAATCAGCCCCAGCATTTT.